The next 27 T cell receptor beta chains were all read from a single sample in a study of shared clonotypes between healthy human individuals. Profiling relied on immunoSEQ multiplex PCR, and the TCRdb table lists in-frame clones only, not all of them. The data contain under 750,000 clones, roughly two thirds of them singletons. The source material was memory CD4+ T cells sorted from blood. The subset here: CD45RA-negative fraction. Receptors originate from a woman in her twenties or thirties in good health.

The chain joins TRBV19 to TRBJ1-5, with D unresolved. This CDR3 region has 15 residues. Germline V gene data show CDR1 as LNHDA and CDR2 as SQIVND (reference sequence). Deletions cut 9 bases from V and 6 bases from J, with 21 bases between. CDR3: CASKGLGRLGQPQHF. In DNA form, the CDR3 reads TGTGCCAGCAAGGGTTTGGGGAGGCTCGGTCAGCCCCAGCATTTT.

With respect to this clone: This could be a read error, since a much larger clone is one nucleotide away. This chain uses TRBV6-6 with TRBJ2-1; D unresolved. Germline V CDR1 and CDR2: MNHNY, SVGAGI (reference sequence). V lost 5 bases and J 5 bases, leaving 4 bases between the germline ends. The CDR3 is 11 residues long. CDR3 sequence reads: CASSDHNEQFF. In nucleotides, the CDR3 is TGTGCCAGCAGTGACCACAATGAGCAGTTCTTC.

The chain links TRBV19 to TRBJ2-6; the D is unclear. CDR1 is LNHDA and CDR2 is SQIVND in the germline V gene (reference sequence). The CDR3 sequence is 14 residues long. V lost 10 bases, J lost 4 bases, and 14 bases lay in between. In nucleotides, the CDR3 is TGTGCCACCGATCCGGGTCAGGGGGCCAACGTCCTGACTTTC. It translates to CATDPGQGANVLTF. The full variable domain, its missing parts supplied by reference TRBV19 and TRBJ2-6, is DGGITQSPKYLFRKEGQNVTLSCEQNLNHDAMYWYRQDPGQGLRLIYYSQIVNDFQKGDIAEGYSVSREKKESFPLTVTSAQKNPTAFYLCATDPGQGANVLTFGAGSRLTVL.

This chain joins TRBV11-3 and TRBJ2-1; possible D gene TRBD1, 6 bases. CDR3 size: 12 residues. With 5 bases removed from V and 9 bases from J, the gap between germline ends came to 11 bases. Germline CDR1 reads SGHNT; CDR2 reads YENEEA. In nucleotides, the CDR3 is TGTGCCAGCAGCCACAGGGTGGGTGAGCAGTTCTTC. Translation: CASSHRVGEQFF.

With regard to this clone: Other DNA sequences in the sample encode the same CDR3. The chain couples TRBV30 to TRBJ2-7; TRBD1 is a possible D gene (6 bases). The CDR3 runs 12 residues. Germline V gene lookup returns CDR1 GTSNPN and CDR2 SVGIG (reference sequence). Trimming left V 0 bases short and J 4 bases short, with 7 bases between. CDR3 in amino acids: CAWSVQGYEQYF. The CDR3 region has the DNA TGTGCCTGGAGTGTACAGGGATACGAGCAGTACTTC.

The J gene is TRBJ2-3, the V gene TRBV18, with D possibly TRBD1 on 6 matching bases. Germline V lookup: CDR1 KGHSH, CDR2 LQKENI. CDR3 length equals 15 residues. The ends were cut back, 2 bases at V and 2 bases at J, with 11 bases in the middle. The CDR3 nucleotides are TGTGCCAGCTCACCAAACAGGGTTAACACAGATACGCAGTATTTT. It is translated as CASSPNRVNTDTQYF.

The chain uses TRBV7-9 and TRBJ2-7, with 7 bases aligning to TRBD1. Germline CDR1 is SEHNR and CDR2 is FQNEAQ (reference sequence). J gave up 2 bases and V 4 bases, and 8 bases lay outside the gene matches. The CDR3 contains 15 residues. CDR3 DNA: TGTGCCAGCAGCTACGCCAGGGACAGACCCTACGAGCAGTACTTC. Its translation: CASSYARDRPYEQYF.

The rearrangement joins TRBV7-2 to TRBJ2-3; a weak D match, TRBD2 (5 bases). CDR1 SGHTA and CDR2 FQGNSA come from the germline V gene. CDR3 length: 14 amino acids. Trimming took 1 base from V and 4 from J, leaving 9 bases between them. This CDR3 reads CASSLGLAADTQYF. CDR3 coding DNA: TGTGCCAGCAGCTTAGGTCTAGCAGCAGATACGCAGTATTTT. The full variable domain, completed using reference TRBV7-2 and TRBJ2-3, is GAGVSQSPSNKVTEKGKDVELRCDPISGHTALYWYRQSLGQGLEFLIYFQGNSAPDKSGLPSDRFSAERTGGSVSTLTIQRTQQEDSAVYLCASSLGLAADTQYFGPGTRLTVL.

The chain employs TRBV11-3 and TRBJ1-5; D ambiguous. Per germline, CDR1 SGHNT and CDR2 YENEEA. V was clipped by 1 base and J by 0 bases, with 7 bases between them. The CDR3 runs 15 residues. CDR3 sequence (DNA): TGTGCCAGCAGCTTAGCACGGAATAGCAATCAGCCCCAGCATTTT. Protein product: CASSLARNSNQPQHF.

This clone was counted only a few times. The chain combines TRBV7-9 with TRBJ2-5, with D possibly TRBD2 on 5 matching bases. Trimming took off 1 base at V and 7 bases at J, with 13 bases between the two ends. CDR3 length equals 14 residues. Germline CDR1 reads SEHNR; CDR2 reads FQNEAQ (reference sequence). The CDR3 is CASSLGSGMRTQYF. CDR3 in DNA: TGTGCCAGCAGCTTAGGATCGGGGATGCGGACCCAGTACTTC.

The chain is built from TRBV4-2 and TRBJ2-7, with 12 bases lining up with TRBD2. V lost 2 bases and J lost 3; bases outside the gene matches: 2. This CDR3 has 15 residues. The germline V gene has CDR1 LGHNA and CDR2 YNFKEQ. CDR3 nucleotides: TGTGCCAGCAGCCAATCGACTAGCGGGGGCTACGAGCAGTACTTC. It yields the protein CASSQSTSGGYEQYF.

The chain carries TRBV11-2 and TRBJ1-2; possibly TRBD1 for D (5 bases). Trimming cost V 5 bases and J 5 bases, with 27 bases left between them. The CDR3 runs 18 residues. Germline assignment: CDR1 SGHAT and CDR2 FQNNGV. The CDR3 spells CASSPINRERGADYGYTF. The CDR3 DNA is TGTGCCAGCAGCCCGATTAATAGGGAACGTGGGGCTGATTATGGCTACACCTTC. Full variable domain (rest looked up from reference TRBV11-2 and TRBJ1-2): EAGVAQSPRYKIIEKRQSVAFWCNPISGHATLYWYQQILGQGPKLLIQFQNNGVVDDSQLPKDRFSAERLKGVDSTLKIQPAKLEDSAVYLCASSPINRERGADYGYTFGSGTRLTVV.

V is TRBV28 and J is TRBJ2-7, with 8 positions matching TRBD2. The CDR3 length is 14 residues. The germline V gene encodes CDR1 MDHEN and CDR2 SYDVKM. With 5 bases clipped from V and 3 bases from J, the junction kept 6 bases outside the gene matches. CDR3 DNA sequence: TGTGCCAGCAGTACGGGACTAGGGGTCTACGAGCAGTACTTC. Its protein product is CASSTGLGVYEQYF.

The chain carries TRBV19 and TRBJ2-1, with D unclear. The CDR3 sequence is 13 residues long. Germline V gives CDR1 LNHDA, CDR2 SQIVND (reference sequence). V lost 4 bases and J 7 bases, leaving 11 bases between the germline ends. The CDR3, as DNA: TGTGCCAGTAGTAAAACCCTAGGGAATGAGCAGTTCTTC. Protein product: CASSKTLGNEQFF.

This chain joins TRBV19 and TRBJ2-5; 7 bases agree with TRBD2. Near its end, the DNA agrees better with TRBJ2-7, so the J call may be wrong. Germline CDR1 LNHDA, CDR2 SQIVND (reference sequence). This CDR3 contains 14 residues. CDR3 loop: CASSQSGNSYEQYF. The CDR3 DNA reads as TGTGCCAGTAGTCAGAGCGGGAATTCCTACGAGCAGTACTTC.

The gene calls are TRBV5-1 and TRBJ2-1, with TRBD2 matching 8 bases. V lost 3 bases and J lost 0; bases outside the gene matches: 5. Germline-derived CDR1 and CDR2 are SGHRS and YFSETQ. CDR3 length: 16 amino acids. The CDR3 DNA follows: TGCGCCAGCAGCTGGGGGGCGGGAGGCTCCTACAATGAGCAGTTCTTC. It is translated as CASSWGAGGSYNEQFF.

The chain is built from TRBV28 and TRBJ2-4; 7 bases agree with TRBD1. The CDR3 runs 15 residues. CDR1 and CDR2 from the germline V gene are MDHEN and SYDVKM. V dropped 3 bases and J dropped 0; count of bases not matched to a gene: 2. The CDR3 region has the DNA TGTGCCAGCAGTTTTCAGGGGGTAGCCAAAAACATTCAGTACTTC. Translation: CASSFQGVAKNIQYF.

This chain uses TRBV30 with TRBJ1-3; 7 bases agree with TRBD1. Germline-derived CDR1 and CDR2 are GTSNPN and SVGIG (reference sequence). The CDR3 is 18 residues long. V shed 4 bases, J shed 2 bases, and the junction held 17 bases outside the gene matches. The CDR3 coding sequence is TGTGCCTGGAAGTATCCCCGGCCAGTTACAGGGGCTGGAAACACCATATATTTT. This translates into CAWKYPRPVTGAGNTIYF.

CDR3 sequence (DNA): TGTGCCAGCAGCTTAGGAGGGCCGAATACGCAGTATTTT. Protein: CASSLGGPNTQYF. The V gene is TRBV7-7, the J gene TRBJ2-3; maybe TRBD2 (5 bases). V gave up 1 base and J gave up 7 bases, with 9 bases separating them. CDR3 length equals 13 residues. CDR1 and CDR2 (germline): SSHAT, FNYEAQ (reference sequence).

A single count supports this clone. The rearrangement uses TRBV5-6 and TRBJ2-7, with a possible D match to TRBD2 (6 bases). Trimming removed 4 bases at V and 3 bases at J, with 11 bases between. Germline CDR1 SGHDT, CDR2 YYEEEE. CDR3 length: 13 amino acids. The CDR3 loop reads CASSRDFSYEQYF. DNA for the CDR3: TGTGCCAGCAGCCGGGACTTCAGCTACGAGCAGTACTTC. Using reference TRBV5-6 and TRBJ2-7 for the parts outside the CDR3, the full variable domain is DAGVTQSPTHLIKTRGQQVTLRCSPKSGHDTVSWYQQALGQGPQFIFQYYEEEERQRGNFPDRFSGHQFPNYSSELNVNALLLGDSALYLCASSRDFSYEQYFGPGTRLTVT.

This clone has just one count. The chain is built from TRBV5-1 and TRBJ2-1, with D perhaps matching TRBD2 (7 bases). Germline assignment: CDR1 SGHRS and CDR2 YFSETQ. Trimming shortened V by 3 bases and J by 15 bases, and 16 bases separated the two germline ends. This CDR3 is built from 12 residues. In DNA form, the CDR3 reads TGCGCCAGCAGCTCACAGGGCGGGAGTGGGTTCTTC. Protein sequence: CASSSQGGSGFF.

V and J are TRBV9 and TRBJ2-2, with 7 positions matching TRBD2. CDR3 size: 17 residues. The ends lost 0 bases at V and 4 bases at J; junction bases unmatched: 9. CDR1 is SGDLS, CDR2 YYNGEE, per germline. The CDR3 region has the DNA TGTGCCAGCAGCGTAGCCGTGGCGGGGGTAGGCACCGGGGAGCTGTTTTTT. Its protein product is CASSVAVAGVGTGELFF.

The chain carries TRBV5-6 and TRBJ1-1; tentative D call: TRBD1 (5 bases). CDR3 length: 13 residues. The V and J ends lost 0 bases and 5 bases respectively, with 8 bases between them. In germline, CDR1 is SGHDT, CDR2 YYEEEE. The CDR3 DNA reads as TGTGCCAGCAGCTTGGTAGGGGAGACTGAAGCTTTCTTT. It translates to CASSLVGETEAFF.

The J gene is TRBJ2-7, the V gene TRBV11-2; no reliable D call. Germline-derived CDR1 and CDR2 are SGHAT and FQNNGV. This CDR3 comprises 16 residues. Trimming pared 0 bases from V and 0 bases from J, leaving 12 bases between. CDR3 sequence: CASSLEGSTPSYEQYF. The CDR3 DNA sequence: TGTGCCAGCAGCTTAGAGGGATCTACCCCCTCCTACGAGCAGTACTTC.

Concerning this clone itself: Other DNA sequences of this sample code for an identical CDR3. The chain recombines TRBV5-1 with TRBJ2-7; tentative D call: TRBD2 (6 bases). The CDR3 covers 14 residues. Trimming shortened V by 0 bases and J by 3 bases, and 10 bases separated the two germline ends. Germline V CDR1 and CDR2: SGHRS, YFSETQ. In DNA, the CDR3 is TGCGCCAGCAGCTTGGCCGGACTACTCTACGAGCAGTACTTC. Its translation: CASSLAGLLYEQYF.

The chain recombines TRBV19 with TRBJ2-1; possible D gene TRBD2, 7 bases. CDR1 and CDR2 (germline): LNHDA, SQIVND (reference sequence). V lost 5 bases and J 7 bases, leaving 18 bases between the germline ends. There are 15 residues in the CDR3. The CDR3 sequence is CASSYRGGGENEQFF. The CDR3 DNA follows: TGTGCCAGTAGTTACCGGGGAGGGGGAGAGAATGAGCAGTTCTTC. Full variable domain (missing parts from reference TRBV19 and TRBJ2-1): DGGITQSPKYLFRKEGQNVTLSCEQNLNHDAMYWYRQDPGQGLRLIYYSQIVNDFQKGDIAEGYSVSREKKESFPLTVTSAQKNPTAFYLCASSYRGGGENEQFFGPGTRLTVL.

This sequence joins TRBV2 and TRBJ1-1; a weak D match, TRBD1 (5 bases). CDR1 SNHLY and CDR2 FYNNEI come from the germline V gene. The CDR3 has 12 residues. Between the trimmed V and J ends, which lost 11 bases and 1 base, there was a span of 11 bases. The CDR3 nucleotides are TGTGCCGGTAGACAGCAGAACACTGAAGCTTTCTTT. This sequence encodes CAGRQQNTEAFF.